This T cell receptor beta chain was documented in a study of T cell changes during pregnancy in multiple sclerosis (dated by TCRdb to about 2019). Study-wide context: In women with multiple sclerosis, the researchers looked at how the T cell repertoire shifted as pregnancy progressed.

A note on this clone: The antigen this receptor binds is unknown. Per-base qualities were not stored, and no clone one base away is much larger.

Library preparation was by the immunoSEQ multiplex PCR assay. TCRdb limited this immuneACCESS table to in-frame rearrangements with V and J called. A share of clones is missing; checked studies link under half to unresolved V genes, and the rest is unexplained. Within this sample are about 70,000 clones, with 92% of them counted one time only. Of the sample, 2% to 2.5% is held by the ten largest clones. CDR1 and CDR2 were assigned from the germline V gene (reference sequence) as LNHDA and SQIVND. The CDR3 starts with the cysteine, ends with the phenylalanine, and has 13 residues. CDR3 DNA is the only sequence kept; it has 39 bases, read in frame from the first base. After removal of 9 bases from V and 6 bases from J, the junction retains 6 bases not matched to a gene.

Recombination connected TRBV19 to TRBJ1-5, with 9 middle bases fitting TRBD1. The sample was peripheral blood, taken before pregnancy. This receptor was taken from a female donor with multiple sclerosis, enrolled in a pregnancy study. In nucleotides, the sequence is TGTGCCAGCACCCTACAGGGGGCTCAGCCCCAGCATTTT. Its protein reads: CASTLQGAQPQHF.